The present entry profiles one TCR beta chain with its context. Terminally differentiated effector memory CD45RA+ cells were excluded from the naive CD8 cells, which were CD45RO-negative and positively selected for CCR7. Sequenced by immunoSEQ multiplex PCR; TCRdb stores in-frame clones only, minus some. The sample has roughly 2,000,000 clones, 85% to 95% seen once. This record belongs to a study of shared clonotypes between healthy human individuals. Study background: Each donor contributed plates that comprised three CD4 naive, three CD4 memory, two CD8 naive and one CD8 memory.

The sequence was obtained from a man aged 18 to 30 in good health. Some clones in this sample may be carry-over from other donors' samples. Sequencing used naive CD8+ T cells from PBMCs.

In DNA form, the CDR3 reads TGTGCCAGCAGTTTAGCAGGAATGAATACGCAGTATTTT. Protein: CASSLAGMNTQYF. This chain connects TRBV27 to TRBJ2-3; the D is unclear. The V end was cut by 2 bases, the J end by 7 bases, with 10 bases between. This CDR3 has 13 amino acids. Germline loops: CDR1 MNHEY, CDR2 SMNVEV (reference sequence).